This record concerns one T cell receptor beta chain sequence. The record originates from a study of OX40 agonist ivuxolimab in advanced cancers. Repertoires were generated with immunoSEQ multiplex PCR, while TCRdb's copy carries only in-frame clones and drops some. This table holds 75,000 to 80,000 clones, about 90% found once. The V and J ends lost 8 bases and 5 bases, in that order; junction bases with no gene match: 11. The length of the CDR3 is 14 residues. Looked up from germline, CDR1 is MNHEY and CDR2 is SMNVEV (reference sequence). The input for sequencing was CD4+ or CD8+ T cells sorted from blood, taken in a trial of the OX40 agonist ivuxolimab. The V call is TRBV27, the J call TRBJ2-7, with 8 positions matching TRBD2. The clonotype originates from an adult with an advanced solid tumor such as melanoma, head and neck, liver or kidney cancer. The CDR3 sequence: CASYKSGGANEQYF. In DNA form, the CDR3 reads TGTGCCAGCTATAAGTCCGGGGGGGCCAACGAGCAGTACTTC.